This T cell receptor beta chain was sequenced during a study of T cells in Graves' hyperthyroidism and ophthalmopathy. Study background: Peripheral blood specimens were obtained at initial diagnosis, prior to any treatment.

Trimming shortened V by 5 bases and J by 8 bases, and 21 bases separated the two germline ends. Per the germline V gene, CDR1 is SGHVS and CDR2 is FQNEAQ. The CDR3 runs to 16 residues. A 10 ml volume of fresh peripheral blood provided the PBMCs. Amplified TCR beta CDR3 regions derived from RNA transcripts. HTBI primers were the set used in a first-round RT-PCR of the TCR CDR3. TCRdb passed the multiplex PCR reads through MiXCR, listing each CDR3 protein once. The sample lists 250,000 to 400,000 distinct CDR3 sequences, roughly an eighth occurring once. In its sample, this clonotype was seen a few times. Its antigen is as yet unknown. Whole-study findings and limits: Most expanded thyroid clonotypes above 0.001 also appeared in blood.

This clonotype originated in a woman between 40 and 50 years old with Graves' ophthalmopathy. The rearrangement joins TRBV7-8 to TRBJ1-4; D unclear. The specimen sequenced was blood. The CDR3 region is CASSRSASGMWEKLFF. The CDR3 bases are TGTGCCAGCAGCCGTTCCGCGTCGGGGATGTGGGAAAAACTGTTTTTT.